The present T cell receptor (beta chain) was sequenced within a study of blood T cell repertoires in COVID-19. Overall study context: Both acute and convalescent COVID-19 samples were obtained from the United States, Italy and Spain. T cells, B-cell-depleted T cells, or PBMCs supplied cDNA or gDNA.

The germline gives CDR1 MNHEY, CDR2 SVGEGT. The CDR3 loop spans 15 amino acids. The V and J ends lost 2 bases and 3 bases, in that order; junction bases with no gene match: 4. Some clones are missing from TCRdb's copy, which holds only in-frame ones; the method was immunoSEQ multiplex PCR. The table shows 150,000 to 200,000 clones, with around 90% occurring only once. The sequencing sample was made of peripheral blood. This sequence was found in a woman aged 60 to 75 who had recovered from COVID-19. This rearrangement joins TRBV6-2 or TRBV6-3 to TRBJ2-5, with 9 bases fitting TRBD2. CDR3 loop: CASSYSLAGKETQYF. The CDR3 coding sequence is TGTGCCAGCAGTTACAGTCTAGCGGGGAAAGAGACCCAGTACTTC.